This record covers a single T cell receptor beta chain. The sample originates from a study of radiation and T cells in renal cell carcinoma. The repertoire was sequenced with immunoSEQ multiplex PCR; TCRdb's copy has only in-frame clones and lacks some. The repertoire has 120,000 to 150,000 clones, approximately 86% of them found once; the top ten carry around a sixth. Stated time point: blood 4 weeks post-SBRT, at nephrectomy. Regarding treatment: 15 Gy SBRT to primary tumor, nephrectomy 4 weeks later. Nephrectomy followed 15 Gy stereotactic body radiation by 4 weeks. Radiation-treated patients gave blood at baseline, week 2 and week 4. Germline V CDR1 and CDR2: SGHTA, FQGNSA. The CDR3 is 13 residues long. Trimming shortened V by 1 base and J by 3 bases, and 7 bases separated the two germline ends.

This sequence originates from a woman aged 45-65 years with renal cell carcinoma. Sequences were derived from blood, sampled from a patient whose treatment included radiotherapy and nephrectomy. The rearrangement uses TRBV7-2 and TRBJ2-7; no clear D gene. Written as DNA, the CDR3 is TGTGCCAGCAGCTTAGGACTGCTCTACGAGCAGTACTTC. As protein: CASSLGLLYEQYF. The variable domain in full, completed from reference TRBV7-2 and TRBJ2-7, reads GAGVSQSPSNKVTEKGKDVELRCDPISGHTALYWYRQSLGQGLEFLIYFQGNSAPDKSGLPSDRFSAERTGGSVSTLTIQRTQQEDSAVYLCASSLGLLYEQYFGPGTRLTVT.